This is a list of T cell receptor beta chains from one sample in a study of blood T cell repertoires in COVID-19. Measured with immunoSEQ multiplex PCR; TCRdb has only the in-frame clones, and not every one. The sample shows more than 35,000 clones, 70% to 90% of them seen only once. The sequenced material came from peripheral blood. The receptors come from a man aged 55 to 70 with active COVID-19. The conserved cysteine and the conserved F or W are not part of the CDR3 here.

j_call v_call cdr3_length cdr3_aa
TRBJ1-4 TRBV27 14 ASSDLSGNLNEKLF
TRBJ2-7 TRBV18 14 ASSPSRIGQTYEQY
TRBJ2-3 TRBV21-1 16 ASSKDQTSGMSTDTQY
TRBJ2-7 TRBV6-5 12 ASSYAGTLDEQY
TRBJ2-5 TRBV12-3/TRBV12-4 11 ASSFHGQETQY
TRBJ2-7 TRBV7-9 14 ASSLGETSGSYEQY
TRBJ2-3 TRBV6-6 10 AIQGGTDTQY
TRBJ2-5 TRBV18 12 ASSPPGGGETQY
TRBJ2-1 TRBV7-8 13 ASSLERAGGNEQF
TRBJ2-7 TRBV10-3 14 AISDSSATGFYEQY
TRBJ2-3 TRBV4-1 18 ASSQVPSGRAVGVSDTQY
TRBJ2-1 TRBV10-1 11 ASSRLAENEQF
TRBJ2-6 TRBV7-9 16 ASSYLTGAVNGANVLT
TRBJ1-1 TRBV27 14 ASSPRTGMMNTEAF
TRBJ2-7 TRBV4-3 14 ASSQDGTGGGYEQY
TRBJ1-4 TRBV5-1 13 ASSLYGGPNEKLF
TRBJ2-1 TRBV19 13 ASTLGVRSGNEQF
TRBJ1-4 TRBV6-6 14 ASSRTGGPLGEKLF
TRBJ2-7 TRBV6-5 11 ASSTGLVYEQY
TRBJ1-1 TRBV4-1 12 ASSHRERNTEAF
TRBJ2-7 TRBV6-6 9 ASLTGYEQY
TRBJ2-3 TRBV9 13 ASSVGTSGTDTQY
TRBJ2-7 TRBV9 12 ASSLAGASREQY
TRBJ2-7 TRBV7-6 15 ASSIFSGRATGDEQY
TRBJ1-2 TRBV5-1 12 ASSLGQGLYGYT
TRBJ1-1 TRBV24-1 16 ATSDLTGPRGMNTEAF
TRBJ2-2 TRBV5-1 15 ASSMLAGGPNTGELF
TRBJ2-5 TRBV6-5 12 ASRRGGSGETQY
TRBJ2-3 TRBV11-2 14 ASSLDLSPPADTQY
TRBJ1-1 TRBV6-4 11 ASSEQGATEAF
TRBJ2-7 TRBV2 11 ASSPGLARSQY
TRBJ2-1 TRBV24-1 17 ATSGASGTSDFSYNEQF
TRBJ2-7 TRBV18 12 ASSPLPRESEQY
TRBJ1-2 TRBV18 14 ASSPPATSAELGYT
TRBJ1-2 TRBV18 11 ASSPNRNYGYT
TRBJ2-7 TRBV6-2/TRBV6-3 14 ASSGPAGESSYEQY
TRBJ2-3 TRBV7-2 14 ASSLALIAGTDTQY
TRBJ2-1 TRBV19 11 ASTLADYNEQF
TRBJ1-4 TRBV6-5 12 ASSFGTVNEKLF
TRBJ2-3 TRBV11-2 11 ASSLASADTQY
TRBJ2-3 TRBV7-2 12 ASSPGTGSDTQY
TRBJ1-2 TRBV2 11 ASSVPETYGYT
TRBJ1-5 TRBV5-1 13 ASSVDPTGNQPQH
TRBJ2-1 TRBV4-3 14 ASSQDPQGIYNEQF
TRBJ2-5 TRBV5-1 15 ASSPGTSGSQIETQY
TRBJ2-1 TRBV5-1 15 ASSLQQPGQGEKVQF